Listed here are 28 T cell receptor beta chains from one sample, sequenced in a study of radiation and T cells in renal cell carcinoma. The protocol was immunoSEQ multiplex PCR, while the TCRdb copy is restricted to in-frame clones and leaves out a portion. The table lists some 120,000 clones, 88% of them singletons. Time point denoted: blood 2 weeks post-SBRT. Stated treatment: 15 Gy SBRT to primary tumor, nephrectomy 4 weeks later. The specimen was blood, collected from a patient whose treatment included radiotherapy and nephrectomy. Receptor source: a woman between 65 and 79 years old with renal cell carcinoma.

The chain combines TRBV2 with TRBJ1-5; D not certain. The germline gives CDR1 SNHLY, CDR2 FYNNEI. V lost 8 bases to trimming and J lost 5 bases, with 22 bases between them. This CDR3 has 16 amino acids. This CDR3 is CASALLPWRDHQPQHF. CDR3 nucleotides: TGTGCCAGCGCTCTTCTACCCTGGAGGGATCATCAGCCCCAGCATTTT.

This chain uses TRBV4-3 with TRBJ1-2; no clear D gene. The CDR3 spans 15 residues. Trimming cost V 0 bases and J 4 bases, with 12 bases left between them. Per germline, CDR1 LGHNA and CDR2 YSLEER. CDR3 sequence: CASSQDQEVSYGYTF. In DNA, the CDR3 is TGCGCCAGCAGCCAAGATCAGGAGGTTAGCTATGGCTACACCTTC.

The rearrangement links TRBV9 to TRBJ1-3; D not resolved. This CDR3 is built from 15 residues. Germline V gene sequence: CDR1 SGDLS, CDR2 YYNGEE. Between the trimmed V and J ends, which lost 0 bases and 0 bases, there was a span of 7 bases. CDR3 loop: CASSVEISSGNTIYF. In DNA, the CDR3 is TGTGCCAGCAGCGTAGAGATCAGCTCTGGAAACACCATATATTTT.

The chain carries TRBV6-1 and TRBJ1-5; D is possibly TRBD1 (6 bases). Germline V CDR1 and CDR2: MNHNS, SASEGT. The germline V and J ends were trimmed by 7 bases and 6 bases, with 10 bases remaining between them. The CDR3 extends over 12 amino acids. CDR3 protein: CASNQGPQPQHF. The DNA for the CDR3 is TGTGCCAGCAACCAGGGGCCTCAGCCCCAGCATTTT.

This clone was seen more than once but under ten times. The rearrangement links TRBV19 to TRBJ1-1, with no clear D. V was cut by 7 bases and J by 3 bases, with 3 bases left in between. The CDR3 consists of 10 residues. Germline V gene lookup returns CDR1 LNHDA and CDR2 SQIVND (reference sequence). CDR3 sequence: CASTDTEAFF. Written as DNA, the CDR3 is TGTGCCAGTACGGACACTGAAGCTTTCTTT.

The rearrangement links TRBV5-4 to TRBJ1-4; 7 bases map to TRBD1. The CDR3 sequence is 15 residues long. The germline V gene encodes CDR1 SGHNT and CDR2 YYREEE (reference sequence). Losses at the gene ends were 5 bases for V and 8 bases for J; bases not matched to a gene: 12. Here the CDR3 DNA reads TGTGCCAGCAGAGATTACAGGGAGGGGGCGGAAAAACTGTTTTTT. Translation gives CASRDYREGAEKLFF.

The chain uses TRBV7-3 and TRBJ1-6; D gene ambiguous. The CDR3 totals 15 residues. V was pared by 2 bases and J by 6 bases, with 11 bases between. Germline V gene sequence: CDR1 SGHTA, CDR2 FQGTGA. CDR3 nucleotides: TGTGCCAGCAGCTTATCTAGACTTAGTAATTCACCCCTCCACTTT. Translation: CASSLSRLSNSPLHF. Together with reference TRBV7-3 and TRBJ1-6, the CDR3 gives the full variable domain: GAGVSQTPSNKVTEKGKYVELRCDPISGHTALYWYRQSLGQGPEFLIYFQGTGAADDSGLPNDRFFAVRPEGSVSTLKIQRTERGDSAVYLCASSLSRLSNSPLHFGNGTRLTVT.

This clone was seen more than once but under ten times. The CDR3 DNA reads as TGCAGCGTTCGGACAGGACCCAACACTGAAGCTTTCTTT. Translating it yields CSVRTGPNTEAFF. The chain recombines TRBV29-1 with TRBJ1-1; 7 bases fit TRBD1. This CDR3 has 13 residues. Germline CDR1 reads SQVTM; CDR2 reads ANQGSEA. V was clipped by 5 bases and J by 2 bases; unmatched bases: 5.

This chain links TRBV7-6 with TRBJ2-1; 8 bases map to TRBD1. V was pared by 5 bases and J by 1 base, with 7 bases of the junction left unmatched. This CDR3 is built from 16 residues. CDR1 and CDR2 (germline): SGHVS, FNYEAQ. This CDR3 reads CASSVLTGGSYNEQFF. The CDR3 DNA reads TGTGCCAGCAGCGTACTAACAGGGGGTTCCTACAATGAGCAGTTCTTC. Using reference TRBV7-6 and TRBJ2-1 for the parts outside the CDR3, the full variable domain is GAGVSQSPRYKVTKRGQDVALRCDPISGHVSLYWYRQALGQGPEFLTYFNYEAQQDKSGLPNDRFSAERPEGSISTLTIQRTEQRDSAMYRCASSVLTGGSYNEQFFGPGTRLTVL.

The rearrangement joins TRBV30 to TRBJ2-3; 9 bases fit TRBD2. Germline assignment: CDR1 GTSNPN and CDR2 SVGIG (reference sequence). After removal of 5 bases from V and 9 bases from J, the junction contained 9 bases not matched to a gene. The CDR3 runs 13 residues. DNA of the CDR3: TGTGCCTGGGACCCGCGGGGGGGGCAAACGCAGTATTTT. Its protein product is CAWDPRGGQTQYF.

V gene TRBV2 combines with J gene TRBJ2-7; TRBD1 matches 8 bases. This CDR3 comprises 14 residues. With 7 bases clipped from V and 2 bases from J, the junction kept 7 bases outside the gene matches. The germline V gene has CDR1 SNHLY and CDR2 FYNNEI. CDR3 in amino acids: CASMRGGQAYEQYF. CDR3 nucleotide sequence: TGTGCCAGCATGAGAGGGGGACAGGCCTACGAGCAGTACTTC.

The CDR3 DNA reads as TGTGCCAGCAGCTTATCGGTGAACAATGAGCAGTTCTTC. Translating it yields CASSLSVNNEQFF. The chain joins TRBV7-6 to TRBJ2-1; D is undetermined. Germline V gives CDR1 SGHVS, CDR2 FNYEAQ. Trimming removed 2 bases from V and 5 bases from J, with 7 bases in between. The CDR3 contains 13 residues.

V is TRBV5-4 and J is TRBJ1-1; D uncertain. V lost 1 base to trimming and J lost 0 bases, with 7 bases between them. CDR3 length equals 14 residues. Germline V gene lookup returns CDR1 SGHNT and CDR2 YYREEE (reference sequence). The CDR3 sequence is CASSLTGVNTEAFF. The CDR3 region has the DNA TGTGCCAGCAGCTTGACTGGGGTGAACACTGAAGCTTTCTTT.

This rearrangement joins TRBV15 to TRBJ1-1, with 8 bases lining up with TRBD1. The CDR3 is 14 amino acids. The germline V gene has CDR1 LNHNV and CDR2 YYDKDF (reference sequence). The V segment lost 1 base and the J segment 6 bases; nucleotides outside the gene matches: 4. This CDR3 reads CATSRGQGRAEAFF. CDR3 coding DNA: TGTGCCACCAGCAGAGGACAGGGGAGGGCTGAAGCTTTCTTT.

This chain uses TRBV9 with TRBJ1-1; 9 bases match TRBD1. Germline V gives CDR1 SGDLS, CDR2 YYNGEE. This CDR3 is built from 14 residues. V lost 4 bases, J lost 5 bases, and 6 bases stayed unmatched. The CDR3 loop reads CASSPGQGRTEAFF. The DNA for the CDR3 is TGTGCCAGCAGCCCGGGACAGGGCCGAACTGAAGCTTTCTTT. Looking up the rest from reference TRBV9 and TRBJ1-1 gives the full variable domain: DSGVTQTPKHLITATGQRVTLRCSPRSGDLSVYWYQQSLDQGLQFLIQYYNGEERAKGNILERFSAQQFPDLHSELNLSSLELGDSALYFCASSPGQGRTEAFFGQGTRLTVV.

The CDR3, as DNA: TGTGCCAGCAGCCGAATTCAGGGGAGGTATGGCTACACCTTC. This translates into CASSRIQGRYGYTF. V is TRBV27 and J is TRBJ1-2; D is perhaps TRBD1 (6 bases). Trimming stripped 6 bases from V and 5 bases from J, with 16 bases between. Germline-derived CDR1 and CDR2 are MNHEY and SMNVEV (reference sequence). The CDR3 totals 14 residues.

This chain uses TRBV11-3 with TRBJ2-6; possibly TRBD2 for D (7 bases). Trimming took 0 bases from V and 4 from J, leaving 10 bases between them. The CDR3 runs 16 residues. In germline, CDR1 is SGHNT, CDR2 YENEEA. CDR3 sequence (DNA): TGTGCCAGCAGCTTAGATCGGGGGGCCGGGGCCAACGTCCTGACTTTC. As protein: CASSLDRGAGANVLTF.

The chain combines TRBV18 with TRBJ1-1; 9 bases agree with TRBD1. Germline CDR1 KGHSH, CDR2 LQKENI. Germline trimming cut 3 bases from V and 5 bases from J; bases unmatched to any gene: 4. The CDR3 loop spans 14 amino acids. The CDR3 sequence is CASSPDRGRTEAFF. The DNA for the CDR3 is TGTGCCAGCTCACCGGACAGGGGAAGGACTGAAGCTTTCTTT.

The gene calls are TRBV11-3 and TRBJ1-2; no firm D call. This CDR3 is built from 14 residues. Germline lookup yields CDR1 SGHNT and CDR2 YENEEA. With 0 bases removed from V and 6 bases from J, the gap between germline ends came to 11 bases. CDR3 in DNA: TGTGCCAGCAGCTTAGACGGTGGAGGAGATGGCTACACCTTC. Protein product: CASSLDGGGDGYTF.

The chain recombines TRBV5-4 with TRBJ1-5, with 8 bases fitting TRBD1. There are 16 residues in the CDR3. Germline V lookup: CDR1 SGHNT, CDR2 YYREEE (reference sequence). With 4 bases clipped from V and 5 bases from J, the junction kept 11 bases outside the gene matches. This CDR3 is CASSTGGQKDHQPQHF. The CDR3 nucleotides are TGTGCCAGCAGCACAGGGGGACAGAAAGATCATCAGCCCCAGCATTTT.

The chain couples TRBV7-2 to TRBJ2-2, with D unresolved. The germline V gene has CDR1 SGHTA and CDR2 FQGNSA. The germline V and J ends were trimmed by 2 bases and 6 bases, with 7 bases remaining between them. The CDR3 totals 13 residues. The DNA for the CDR3 is TGTGCCAGCAGCTTACTAAGAGCCGGGGAGCTGTTTTTT. Translation gives CASSLLRAGELFF. The full variable domain, its missing parts supplied by reference TRBV7-2 and TRBJ2-2, is GAGVSQSPSNKVTEKGKDVELRCDPISGHTALYWYRQSLGQGLEFLIYFQGNSAPDKSGLPSDRFSAERTGGSVSTLTIQRTQQEDSAVYLCASSLLRAGELFFGEGSRLTVL.

In its sample, this clone was seen once. The chain employs TRBV5-1 and TRBJ1-2; D gene uncertain. V shed 2 bases and J shed 3 bases, with 8 bases lying between them. Germline V CDR1 and CDR2: SGHRS, YFSETQ. The CDR3 contains 13 residues. The CDR3 nucleotides are TGCGCCAGCAGCTTCTTGCGCGACTATGGCTACACCTTC. It yields the protein CASSFLRDYGYTF.

This rearrangement joins TRBV15 to TRBJ1-3; 10 bases are shared with TRBD1. CDR3 length: 14 amino acids. CDR1 and CDR2 (germline): LNHNV, YYDKDF (reference sequence). Germline trimming cut 3 bases from V and 5 bases from J; bases unmatched to any gene: 1. CDR3 DNA: TGTGCCACCAGCAGGGACAGGGGGAGAAACACCATATATTTT. It is translated as CATSRDRGRNTIYF.

This clone was seen more than once but under ten times. V usage is TRBV10-1 and J usage is TRBJ1-1; D is uncertain. The germline CDR1 and CDR2 sequences are WNHNN and SYGVQD (reference sequence). V lost 7 bases to trimming and J lost 11 bases, with 14 bases between them. This CDR3 contains 11 residues. The CDR3 protein is CASTKPGPAFF. As DNA, the CDR3 is TGCGCCAGCACAAAACCTGGCCCGGCTTTCTTT.

The V and J genes are TRBV10-3 and TRBJ2-4, with D unresolved. CDR3 length: 14 residues. The germline V and J ends were trimmed by 3 bases and 9 bases, with 15 bases remaining between them. The germline V gene encodes CDR1 ENHRY and CDR2 SYGVKD. In DNA form, the CDR3 reads TGTGCCATCAGTGACTCCCGAACCTCAGGCATTCAGTACTTC. It specifies CAISDSRTSGIQYF.

This chain uses TRBV28 with TRBJ1-4; D might be TRBD1 (5 bases). Germline V gives CDR1 MDHEN, CDR2 SYDVKM. V was clipped by 4 bases and J by 8 bases, with 20 bases between them. The CDR3 contains 16 residues. For the CDR3, the DNA is TGTGCCAGCAGTTCCCCCGCGGGGACTGGTCGCGAAAAACTGTTTTTT. It codes for CASSSPAGTGREKLFF.

This sequence joins TRBV4-1 and TRBJ1-2; D not resolved. CDR1 and CDR2 from the germline V gene are MGHRA and YSYEKL. The CDR3 is 15 residues long. Trimming pared 0 bases from V and 4 bases from J, leaving 12 bases between. The CDR3 bases are TGCGCCAGCAGCCAAGATATAAGGGTCTTCTATGGCTACACCTTC. This gives the protein CASSQDIRVFYGYTF.

CDR3 nucleotide sequence: TGTGCCAGCAGTGTACAGGCCAGGGAGCAGTTCTTC. Residues: CASSVQAREQFF. The chain carries TRBV2 and TRBJ2-1, with a possible D match to TRBD1 (5 bases). The length of the CDR3 is 12 residues. Trimming stripped 4 bases from V and 10 bases from J, with 11 bases between. Germline V gene lookup returns CDR1 SNHLY and CDR2 FYNNEI.